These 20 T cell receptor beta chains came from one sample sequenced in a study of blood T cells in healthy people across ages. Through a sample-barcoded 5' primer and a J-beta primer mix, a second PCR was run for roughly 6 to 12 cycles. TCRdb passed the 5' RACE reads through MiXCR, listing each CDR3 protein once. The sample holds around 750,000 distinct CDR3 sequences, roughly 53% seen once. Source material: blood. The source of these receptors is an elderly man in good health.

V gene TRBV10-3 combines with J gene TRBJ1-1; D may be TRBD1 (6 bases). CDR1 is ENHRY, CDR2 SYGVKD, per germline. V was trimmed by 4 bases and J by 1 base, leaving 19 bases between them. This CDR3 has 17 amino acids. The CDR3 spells CAISVSVGQGTNTEAFF. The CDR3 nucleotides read TGTGCCATCAGTGTATCGGTGGGGCAGGGGACGAACACTGAAGCTTTCTTT.

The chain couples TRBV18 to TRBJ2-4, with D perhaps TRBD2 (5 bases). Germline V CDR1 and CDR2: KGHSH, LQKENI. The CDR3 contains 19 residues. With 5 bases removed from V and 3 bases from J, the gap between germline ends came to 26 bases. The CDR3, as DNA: TGTGCCAGCTCAAAACCACCGACTACTACCGGATACGGCAAAAACATTCAGTACTTC. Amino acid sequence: CASSKPPTTTGYGKNIQYF. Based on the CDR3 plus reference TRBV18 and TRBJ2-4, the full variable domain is NAGVMQNPRHLVRRRGQEARLRCSPMKGHSHVYWYRQLPEEGLKFMVYLQKENIIDESGMPKERFSAEFPKEGPSILRIQQVVRGDSAAYFCASSKPPTTTGYGKNIQYFGAGTRLSVL.

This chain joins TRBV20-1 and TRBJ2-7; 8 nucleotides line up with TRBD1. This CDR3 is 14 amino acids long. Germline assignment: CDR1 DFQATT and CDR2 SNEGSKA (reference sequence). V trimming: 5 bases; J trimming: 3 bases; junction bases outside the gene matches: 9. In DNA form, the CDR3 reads TGCAGTGCTTTATCCGGGACAGGAGACTACGAGCAGTACTTC. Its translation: CSALSGTGDYEQYF.

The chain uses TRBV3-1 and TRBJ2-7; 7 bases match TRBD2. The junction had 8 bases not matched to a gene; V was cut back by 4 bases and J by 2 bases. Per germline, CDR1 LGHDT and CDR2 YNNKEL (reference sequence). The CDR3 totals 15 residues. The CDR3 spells CASSPLWGGPYEQYF. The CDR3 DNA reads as TGTGCCAGCAGCCCCTTATGGGGAGGGCCCTACGAGCAGTACTTC.

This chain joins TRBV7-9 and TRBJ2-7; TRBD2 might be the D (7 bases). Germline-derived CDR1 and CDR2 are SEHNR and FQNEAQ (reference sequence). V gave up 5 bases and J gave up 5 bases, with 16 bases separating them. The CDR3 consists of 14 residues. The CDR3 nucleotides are TGTGCCAGCAGCCTGTCGGGGGGCTGGAACGAGCAGTACTTC. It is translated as CASSLSGGWNEQYF.

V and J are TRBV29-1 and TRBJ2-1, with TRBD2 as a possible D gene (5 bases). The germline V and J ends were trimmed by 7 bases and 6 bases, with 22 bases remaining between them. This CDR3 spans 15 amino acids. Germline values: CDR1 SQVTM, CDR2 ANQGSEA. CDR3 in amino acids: CSARLRGSPGNEQFF. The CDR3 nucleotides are TGCAGCGCCCGCCTCAGAGGGTCCCCGGGCAATGAGCAGTTCTTC.

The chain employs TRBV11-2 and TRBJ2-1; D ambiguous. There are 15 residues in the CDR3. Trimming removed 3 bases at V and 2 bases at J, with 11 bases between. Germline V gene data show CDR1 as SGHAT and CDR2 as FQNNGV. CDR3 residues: CASSLDGTPYNEQFF. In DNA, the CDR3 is TGTGCCAGCAGCTTGGATGGAACCCCCTACAATGAGCAGTTCTTC. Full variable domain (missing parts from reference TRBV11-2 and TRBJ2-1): EAGVAQSPRYKIIEKRQSVAFWCNPISGHATLYWYQQILGQGPKLLIQFQNNGVVDDSQLPKDRFSAERLKGVDSTLKIQPAKLEDSAVYLCASSLDGTPYNEQFFGPGTRLTVL.

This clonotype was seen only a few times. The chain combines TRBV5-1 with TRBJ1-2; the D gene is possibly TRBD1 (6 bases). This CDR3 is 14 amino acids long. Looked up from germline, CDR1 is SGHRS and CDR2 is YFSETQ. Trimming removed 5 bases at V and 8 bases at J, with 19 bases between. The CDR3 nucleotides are TGCGCCAGCAGTTCCGCAGGGGAGGCGGGCGGCTACACCTTC. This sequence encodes CASSSAGEAGGYTF.

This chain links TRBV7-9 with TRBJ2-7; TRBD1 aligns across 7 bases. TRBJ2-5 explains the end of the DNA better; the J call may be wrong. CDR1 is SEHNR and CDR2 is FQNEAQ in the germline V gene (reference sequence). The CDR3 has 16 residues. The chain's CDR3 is CASSVGDRFLRETQYF. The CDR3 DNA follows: TGTGCCAGCAGCGTTGGGGACAGATTTTTGCGCGAGACCCAGTACTTC.

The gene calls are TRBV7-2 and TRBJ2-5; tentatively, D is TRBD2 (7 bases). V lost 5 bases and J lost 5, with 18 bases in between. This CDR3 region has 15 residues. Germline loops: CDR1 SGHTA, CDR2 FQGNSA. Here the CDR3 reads CASSVMRGPGETQYF. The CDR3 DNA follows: TGTGCCAGCAGCGTTATGCGGGGGCCCGGGGAGACCCAGTACTTC.

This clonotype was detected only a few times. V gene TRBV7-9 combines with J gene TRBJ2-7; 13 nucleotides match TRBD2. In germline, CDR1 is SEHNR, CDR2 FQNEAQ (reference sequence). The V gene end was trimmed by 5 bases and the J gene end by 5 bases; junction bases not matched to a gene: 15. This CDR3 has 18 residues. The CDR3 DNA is TGTGCCAGCAGCCTAGTACTAGCGGGAGGGCCGACGATTGACGAGCAGTACTTC. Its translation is CASSLVLAGGPTIDEQYF. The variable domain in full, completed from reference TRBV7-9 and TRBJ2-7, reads DTGVSQNPRHKITKRGQNVTFRCDPISEHNRLYWYRQTLGQGPEFLTYFQNEAQLEKSRLLSDRFSAERPKGSFSTLEIQRTEQGDSAMYLCASSLVLAGGPTIDEQYFGPGTRLTVT.

CDR3 sequence: CASSPLGAGGQFF. The CDR3 region has the DNA TGTGCCAGCAGCCCTCTAGGCGCCGGGGGGCAGTTCTTC. The chain joins TRBV4-2 to TRBJ2-1, with D possibly matching TRBD2 (6 bases). V was cut by 4 bases and J by 12 bases, with 16 bases left in between. From germline, CDR1 is LGHNA and CDR2 YNFKEQ. The CDR3 is 13 amino acids.

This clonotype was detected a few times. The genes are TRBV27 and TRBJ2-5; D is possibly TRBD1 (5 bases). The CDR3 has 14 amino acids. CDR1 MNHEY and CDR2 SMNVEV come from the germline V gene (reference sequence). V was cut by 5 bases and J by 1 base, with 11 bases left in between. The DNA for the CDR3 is TGTGCCAGCAGTAAGCAGGGCAGCCAAGAGACCCAGTACTTC. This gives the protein CASSKQGSQETQYF.

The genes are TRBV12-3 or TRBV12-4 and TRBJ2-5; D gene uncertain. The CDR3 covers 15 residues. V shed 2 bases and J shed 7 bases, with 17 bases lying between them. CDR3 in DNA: TGTGCCAGCAGTTTACTTTCGGGCCGCGATCCGACCCAGTACTTC. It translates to CASSLLSGRDPTQYF.

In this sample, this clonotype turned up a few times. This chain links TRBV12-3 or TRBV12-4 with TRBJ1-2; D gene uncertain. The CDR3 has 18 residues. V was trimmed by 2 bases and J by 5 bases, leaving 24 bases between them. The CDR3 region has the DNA TGTGCCAGCAGTTTAAAGAGCTTGGGAGGGCCGCCCTATTATGGCTACACCTTC. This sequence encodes CASSLKSLGGPPYYGYTF.

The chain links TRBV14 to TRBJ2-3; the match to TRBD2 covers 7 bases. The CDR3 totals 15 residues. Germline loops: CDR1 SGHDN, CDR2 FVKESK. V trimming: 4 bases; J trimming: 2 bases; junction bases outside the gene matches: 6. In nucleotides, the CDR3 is TGTGCCAGCAGCCGACGGAGCGGGACCACAGATACGCAGTATTTT. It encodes CASSRRSGTTDTQYF.

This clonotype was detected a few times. The CDR3 nucleotides are TGTGCCAGCAGCCCAAAGACGGCAGGGACGATTGGGGGGCAGTACTTC. Protein sequence: CASSPKTAGTIGGQYF. The rearrangement uses TRBV11-1 and TRBJ2-7; D may be TRBD1 or TRBD2 (5 bases each). The length of the CDR3 is 16 residues. V shed 5 bases and J shed 9 bases, with 26 bases lying between them. Looked up from germline, CDR1 is SGHAT and CDR2 is FQDESV (reference sequence).

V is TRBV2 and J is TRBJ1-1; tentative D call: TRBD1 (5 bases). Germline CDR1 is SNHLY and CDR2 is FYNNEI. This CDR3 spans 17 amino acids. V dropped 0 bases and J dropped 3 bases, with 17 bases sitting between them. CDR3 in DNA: TGTGCCAGCAGTGAAGCGGGGCGGTACAGACGTGACACTGAAGCTTTCTTT. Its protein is CASSEAGRYRRDTEAFF.

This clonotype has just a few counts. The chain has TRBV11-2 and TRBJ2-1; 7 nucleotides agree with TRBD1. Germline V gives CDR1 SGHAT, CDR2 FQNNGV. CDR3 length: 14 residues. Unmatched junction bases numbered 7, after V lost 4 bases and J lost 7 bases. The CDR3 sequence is CASSSLQGYNEQFF. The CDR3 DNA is TGTGCCAGCAGCTCCCTACAGGGGTATAATGAGCAGTTCTTC.

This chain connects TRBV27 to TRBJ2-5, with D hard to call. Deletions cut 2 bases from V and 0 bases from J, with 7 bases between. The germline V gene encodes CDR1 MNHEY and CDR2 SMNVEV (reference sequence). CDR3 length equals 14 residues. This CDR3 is CASSLGVYQETQYF. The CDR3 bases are TGTGCCAGCAGTTTAGGGGTGTACCAAGAGACCCAGTACTTC.